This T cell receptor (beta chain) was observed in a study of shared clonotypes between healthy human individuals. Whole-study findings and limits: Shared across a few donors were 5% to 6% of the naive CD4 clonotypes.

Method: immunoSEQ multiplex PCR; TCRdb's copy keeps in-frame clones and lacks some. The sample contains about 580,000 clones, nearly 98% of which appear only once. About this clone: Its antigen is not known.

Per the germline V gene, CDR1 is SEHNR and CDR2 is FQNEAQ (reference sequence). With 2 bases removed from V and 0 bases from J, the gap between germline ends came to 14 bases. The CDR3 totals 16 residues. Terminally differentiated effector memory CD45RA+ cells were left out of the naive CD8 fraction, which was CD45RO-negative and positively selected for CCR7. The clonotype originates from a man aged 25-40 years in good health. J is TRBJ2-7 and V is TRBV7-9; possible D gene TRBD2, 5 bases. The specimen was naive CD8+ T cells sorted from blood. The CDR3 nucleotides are TGTGCCAGCAGCTTATTGGTTGGGGAGTTCTCCTACGAGCAGTACTTC. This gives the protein CASSLLVGEFSYEQYF.